These 9 T cell receptor beta chains originate from one sample sequenced in a study of blood T cell repertoires in COVID-19. Profiled with immunoSEQ multiplex PCR; TCRdb holds only in-frame clones, not every one. This table has 130,000 to 150,000 clones, around four fifths appearing once. The sample was peripheral blood. The source is a woman aged 40 to 50 with active or convalescent COVID-19.

The V and J genes are TRBV28 and TRBJ1-1; TRBD1 matches at 12 bases. Germline V lookup: CDR1 MDHEN, CDR2 SYDVKM. Losses at the gene ends were 3 bases for V and 4 bases for J; bases not matched to a gene: 12. This CDR3 spans 18 amino acids. CDR3 sequence reads: CASSLGQGAGVRSTEAFF. CDR3 coding DNA: TGTGCCAGCAGTTTGGGACAGGGGGCAGGAGTGCGGAGCACTGAAGCTTTCTTT.

This sequence joins TRBV7-2 and TRBJ1-6, with a possible D match to TRBD1 (6 bases). Germline-derived CDR1 and CDR2 are SGHTA and FQGNSA. The CDR3 runs 16 residues. V was shortened by 3 bases and J by 0 bases, with 9 bases between the two germline ends. CDR3 coding DNA: TGTGCCAGCAGCTTCTACAGGGCCTCCTATAATTCACCCCTCCACTTT. This gives the protein CASSFYRASYNSPLHF. The full variable domain, in which reference TRBV7-2 and TRBJ1-6 provide the parts outside the CDR3, is GAGVSQSPSNKVTEKGKDVELRCDPISGHTALYWYRQSLGQGLEFLIYFQGNSAPDKSGLPSDRFSAERTGGSVSTLTIQRTQQEDSAVYLCASSFYRASYNSPLHFGNGTRLTVT.

The chain recombines TRBV5-6 with TRBJ2-7; 7 bases agree with TRBD1. The germline CDR1 and CDR2 sequences are SGHDT and YYEEEE. This CDR3 comprises 16 residues. Trimming at V came to 5 bases and at J to 4 bases, leaving 15 bases not matched to a gene. The CDR3 coding sequence is TGTGCCAGCAGACTTACAACGAGGGGGCGCGTGTACGAGCAGTACTTC. This translates into CASRLTTRGRVYEQYF.

This clone appeared a single time. This chain connects TRBV18 to TRBJ1-1; no clear D. This CDR3 has 15 amino acids. The V and J ends lost 2 bases and 1 base respectively, with 11 bases between them. CDR1 is KGHSH and CDR2 is LQKENI in the germline V gene. The CDR3 DNA reads TGTGCCAGCTCACCAGAGAAACAGCAGAACACTGAAGCTTTCTTT. Translating gives CASSPEKQQNTEAFF.

This CDR3 is CASSIGGGVRQPQHF. The CDR3 bases are TGTGCCAGTAGTATAGGCGGAGGGGTCAGGCAGCCCCAGCATTTT. The chain links TRBV19 to TRBJ1-5; TRBD1 might be the D (5 bases). The CDR3 covers 15 residues. V was clipped by 1 base and J by 7 bases, with 14 bases between them. Germline V gene data show CDR1 as LNHDA and CDR2 as SQIVND (reference sequence).

The chain recombines TRBV10-3 with TRBJ2-5, with D hard to call. The CDR3 is made up of 13 amino acids. Germline V CDR1 and CDR2: ENHRY, SYGVKD. The ends were cut back, 10 bases at V and 3 bases at J, with 15 bases in the middle. CDR3 in DNA: TGTGCCACCCGCCGCGGCACCAAAGAGACCCAGTACTTC. The encoded protein is CATRRGTKETQYF.

This chain uses TRBV19 with TRBJ1-1; TRBD1 aligns across 7 bases. Germline-derived CDR1 and CDR2 are LNHDA and SQIVND (reference sequence). The length of the CDR3 is 17 residues. V shed 1 base and J 1 base; nucleotides not matched to a gene: 9. DNA for the CDR3: TGTGCCAGTAGTATAGTTAGGGGGCCACCTTCGAACACTGAAGCTTTCTTT. It yields the protein CASSIVRGPPSNTEAFF.

As DNA, the CDR3 is TGTGCCAGCAGCAAAAGATCGGGGACAGGGAACTATGGCTACACCTTC. Translated: CASSKRSGTGNYGYTF. J is TRBJ1-2 and V is TRBV21-1; the table calls TRBD1, which could not be checked here. TRBV21-1 is described as a pseudogene. The CDR3 runs 16 residues.

The V call is TRBV5-1, the J call TRBJ2-1; D perhaps matches TRBD1 (6 bases). The CDR3 has 13 amino acids. CDR1 and CDR2 from the germline V gene are SGHRS and YFSETQ. V was cut by 6 bases and J by 7 bases, with 14 bases left in between. For the CDR3, the DNA is TGCGCCAGCAAGCGACAGGACGTTAATGAGCAGTTCTTC. Translating it yields CASKRQDVNEQFF.